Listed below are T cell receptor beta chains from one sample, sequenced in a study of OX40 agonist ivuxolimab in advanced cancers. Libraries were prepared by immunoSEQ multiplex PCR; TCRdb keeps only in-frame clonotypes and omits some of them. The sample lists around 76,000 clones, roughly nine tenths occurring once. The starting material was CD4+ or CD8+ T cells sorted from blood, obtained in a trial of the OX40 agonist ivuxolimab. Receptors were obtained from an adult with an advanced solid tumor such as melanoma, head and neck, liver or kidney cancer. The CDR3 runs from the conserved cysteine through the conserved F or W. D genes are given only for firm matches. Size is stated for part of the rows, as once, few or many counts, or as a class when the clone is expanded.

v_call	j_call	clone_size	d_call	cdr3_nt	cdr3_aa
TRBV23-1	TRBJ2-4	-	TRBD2	TGCGCCAGCAGTCAATCGGGGGGGACAGTAGCGGGAGGGGATCCGGCCAAAAACATTCAGTACTTC	CASSQSGGTVAGGDPAKNIQYF
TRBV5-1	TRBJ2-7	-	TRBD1	TGCGCCAGCAGCCTTGGACAGGACGAGCAGTACTTC	CASSLGQDEQYF
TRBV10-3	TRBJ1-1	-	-	TGTGCCATCAGTGAGTCAAATGGGGGGATCTCTGAAGCTTTCTTT	CAISESNGGISEAFF
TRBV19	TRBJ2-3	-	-	TGTGCCAGTAGTATGGGCGGAGGCCAGCGGCCCTACACAGATACGCAGTATTTT	CASSMGGGQRPYTDTQYF
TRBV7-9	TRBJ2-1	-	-	TGTGCCAGCAGCCTTCAGGGGTACAATGAGCAGTTCTTC	CASSLQGYNEQFF
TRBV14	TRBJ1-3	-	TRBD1	TGTGCCAGCAGCCGGGACAGGGGCGGAAACACCATATATTTT	CASSRDRGGNTIYF
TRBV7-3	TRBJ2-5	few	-	TGTGCCAGCAGCTTAGGCGAGAGGGGTATAAGAGAGACCCAGTACTTC	CASSLGERGIRETQYF
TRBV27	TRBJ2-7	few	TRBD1	TGTGCCAGCAGATGGACAGGGGGCTACGAGCAGTACTTC	CASRWTGGYEQYF
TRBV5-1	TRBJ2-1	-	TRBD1	TGCGCCAGCAGTGCCCCGGGACAGGGGGGCAATGAGCAGTTCTTC	CASSAPGQGGNEQFF
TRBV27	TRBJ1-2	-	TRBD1	TGTGCCAGCAGTGGCCGACAGGGGACGGCCTATGGCTACACCTTC	CASSGRQGTAYGYTF
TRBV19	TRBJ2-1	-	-	TGTGCCAGTAGTATAGCGGGACGGGGGCTAGAGCAGTTCTTC	CASSIAGRGLEQFF
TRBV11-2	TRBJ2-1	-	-	TGTGCCAGCAGCTTAGGAGGCGGACAAGATGAGCAGTTCTTC	CASSLGGGQDEQFF
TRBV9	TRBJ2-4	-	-	TGTGCCAGCAGCGTAGGAATGCAGCCCAAAAACATTCAGTACTTC	CASSVGMQPKNIQYF
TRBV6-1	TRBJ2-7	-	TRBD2	TGTGCCAGCAGTGAGGGACTAGCGATATACGAGCAGTACTTC	CASSEGLAIYEQYF
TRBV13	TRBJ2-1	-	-	TGTGCCAGCAGCAGGTTATTACTGAACAATGAGCAGTTCTTC	CASSRLLLNNEQFF
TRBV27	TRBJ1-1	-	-	TGTGCCAGCAGTCCAATCCTCCGGTTGAACACTGAAGCTTTCTTT	CASSPILRLNTEAFF
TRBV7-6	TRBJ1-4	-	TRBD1	TGTGCCAGCAGTCCACAGGGGGGTAATGAAAAACTGTTTTTT	CASSPQGGNEKLFF
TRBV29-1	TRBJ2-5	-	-	TGCAGCGTTGCCTCAGGCTTCGGAGAGACCCAGTACTTC	CSVASGFGETQYF